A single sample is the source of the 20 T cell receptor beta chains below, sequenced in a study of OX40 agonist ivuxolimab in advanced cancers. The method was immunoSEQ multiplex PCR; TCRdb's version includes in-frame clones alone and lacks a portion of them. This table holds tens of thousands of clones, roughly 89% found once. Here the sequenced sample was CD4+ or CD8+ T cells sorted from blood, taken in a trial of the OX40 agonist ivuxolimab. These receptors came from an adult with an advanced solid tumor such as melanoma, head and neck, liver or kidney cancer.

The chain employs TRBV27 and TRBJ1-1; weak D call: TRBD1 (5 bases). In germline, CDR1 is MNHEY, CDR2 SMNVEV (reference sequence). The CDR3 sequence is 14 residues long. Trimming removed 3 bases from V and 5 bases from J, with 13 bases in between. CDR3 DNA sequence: TGTGCCAGCAGTTTGCAGGGTGTCTTGACTGAAGCTTTCTTT. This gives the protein CASSLQGVLTEAFF.

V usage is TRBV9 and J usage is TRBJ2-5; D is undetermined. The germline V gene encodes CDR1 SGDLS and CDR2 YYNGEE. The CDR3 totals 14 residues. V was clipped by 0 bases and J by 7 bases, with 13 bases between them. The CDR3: CASSVGDYPATQYF. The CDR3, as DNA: TGTGCCAGCAGCGTAGGCGATTACCCCGCGACCCAGTACTTC.

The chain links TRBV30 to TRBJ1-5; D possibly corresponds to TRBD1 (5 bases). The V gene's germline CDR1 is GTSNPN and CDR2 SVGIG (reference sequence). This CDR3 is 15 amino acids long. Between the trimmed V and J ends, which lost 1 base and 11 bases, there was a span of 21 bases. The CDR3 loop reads CAWSAEGSGVGAQHF. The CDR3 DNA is TGTGCCTGGAGTGCCGAAGGATCCGGCGTAGGGGCCCAGCATTTT.

The CDR3 DNA sequence: TGCGCCAGCAGCTATCAGGGACAGGGGAACACTGAAGCTTTCTTT. It codes for CASSYQGQGNTEAFF. The rearrangement joins TRBV5-1 to TRBJ1-1; TRBD1 matches 9 bases. From germline, CDR1 is SGHRS and CDR2 YFSETQ. With 3 bases clipped from V and 1 base from J, the junction kept 4 bases outside the gene matches. CDR3 length: 15 amino acids.

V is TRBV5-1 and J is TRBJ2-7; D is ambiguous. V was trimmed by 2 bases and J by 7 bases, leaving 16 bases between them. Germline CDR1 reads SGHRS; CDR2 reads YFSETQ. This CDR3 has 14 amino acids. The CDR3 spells CASSLAGGFLEQYF. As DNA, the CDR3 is TGCGCCAGCAGCTTAGCAGGCGGATTTTTAGAGCAGTACTTC.

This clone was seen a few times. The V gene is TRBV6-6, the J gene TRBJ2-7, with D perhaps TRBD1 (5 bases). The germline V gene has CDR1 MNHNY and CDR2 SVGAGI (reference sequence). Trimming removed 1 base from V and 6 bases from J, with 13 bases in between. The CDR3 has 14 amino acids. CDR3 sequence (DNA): TGTGCCAGCAGTTACTTCCAGGGTGAAAGCGAGCAGTACTTC. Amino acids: CASSYFQGESEQYF.

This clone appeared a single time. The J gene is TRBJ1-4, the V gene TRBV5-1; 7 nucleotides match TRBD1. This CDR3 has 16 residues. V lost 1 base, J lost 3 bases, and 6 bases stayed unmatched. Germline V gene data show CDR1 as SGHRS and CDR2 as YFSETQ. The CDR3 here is CASSLIPGQSNEKLFF. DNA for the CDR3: TGCGCCAGCAGCTTGATCCCGGGACAGTCTAATGAAAAACTGTTTTTT.

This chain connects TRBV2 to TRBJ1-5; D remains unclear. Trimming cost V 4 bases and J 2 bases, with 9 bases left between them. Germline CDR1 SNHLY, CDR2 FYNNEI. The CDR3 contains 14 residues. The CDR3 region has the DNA TGTGCCAGCAGTGCAGAGGGTGGCAATCAGCCCCAGCATTTT. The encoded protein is CASSAEGGNQPQHF.

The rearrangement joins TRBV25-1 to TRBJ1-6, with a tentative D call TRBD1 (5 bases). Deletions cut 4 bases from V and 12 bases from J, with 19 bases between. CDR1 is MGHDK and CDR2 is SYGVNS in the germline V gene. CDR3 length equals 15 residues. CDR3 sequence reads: CASSGDGTGRRPLHF. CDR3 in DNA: TGTGCCAGCAGTGGGGACGGGACCGGTCGCCGACCCCTCCACTTT.

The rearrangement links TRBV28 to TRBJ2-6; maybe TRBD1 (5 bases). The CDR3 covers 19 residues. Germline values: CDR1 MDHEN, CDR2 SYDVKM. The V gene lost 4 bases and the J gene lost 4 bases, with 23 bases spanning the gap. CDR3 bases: TGTGCCAGCAGTTCGGAACGGCCAGGGCCCAGGGCGGGGGCCAACGTCCTGACTTTC. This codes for CASSSERPGPRAGANVLTF.

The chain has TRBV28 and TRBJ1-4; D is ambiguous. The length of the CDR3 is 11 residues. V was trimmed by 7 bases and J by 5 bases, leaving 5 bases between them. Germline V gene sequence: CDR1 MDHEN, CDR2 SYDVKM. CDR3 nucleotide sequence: TGTGCCAGCACCTCGAATGAAAAACTGTTTTTT. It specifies CASTSNEKLFF.

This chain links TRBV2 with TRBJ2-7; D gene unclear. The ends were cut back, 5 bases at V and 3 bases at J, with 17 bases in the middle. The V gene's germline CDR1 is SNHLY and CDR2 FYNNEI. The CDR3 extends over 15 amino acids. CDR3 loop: CASSMTYGTHYEQYF. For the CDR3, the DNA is TGTGCCAGCAGTATGACTTATGGCACCCACTACGAGCAGTACTTC.

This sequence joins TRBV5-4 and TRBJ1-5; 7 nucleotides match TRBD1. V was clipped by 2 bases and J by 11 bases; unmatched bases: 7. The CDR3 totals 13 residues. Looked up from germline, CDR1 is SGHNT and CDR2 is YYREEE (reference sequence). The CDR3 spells CASSLASGGTQHF. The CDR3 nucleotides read TGTGCCAGCAGCTTAGCCTCAGGGGGAACCCAGCATTTT.

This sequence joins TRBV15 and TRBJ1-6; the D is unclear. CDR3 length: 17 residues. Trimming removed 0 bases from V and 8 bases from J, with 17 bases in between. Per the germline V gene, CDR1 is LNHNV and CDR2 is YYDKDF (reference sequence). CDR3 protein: CATSRDGPKVVDSPLHF. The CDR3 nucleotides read TGTGCCACCAGCAGAGATGGGCCCAAGGTCGTAGATTCACCCCTCCACTTT.

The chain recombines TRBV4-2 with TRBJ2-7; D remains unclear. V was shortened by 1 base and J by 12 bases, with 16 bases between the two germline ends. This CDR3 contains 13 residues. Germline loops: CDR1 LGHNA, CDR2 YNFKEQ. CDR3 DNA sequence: TGTGCCAGCAGCCAAGGGGTGGTAGATAGACCGTACTTC. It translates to CASSQGVVDRPYF.

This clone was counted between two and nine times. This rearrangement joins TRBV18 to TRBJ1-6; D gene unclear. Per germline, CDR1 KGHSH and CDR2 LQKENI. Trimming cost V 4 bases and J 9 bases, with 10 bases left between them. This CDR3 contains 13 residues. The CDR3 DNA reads TGTGCCAGCTCACTAGATAGGGTTTCACCCCTCCACTTT. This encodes CASSLDRVSPLHF.

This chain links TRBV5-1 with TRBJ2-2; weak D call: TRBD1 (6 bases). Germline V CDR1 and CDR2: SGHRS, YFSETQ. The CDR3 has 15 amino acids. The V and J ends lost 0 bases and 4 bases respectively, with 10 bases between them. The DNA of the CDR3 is TGCGCCAGCAGCTTGGAGGGACATACCACCGGGGAGCTGTTTTTT. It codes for CASSLEGHTTGELFF.

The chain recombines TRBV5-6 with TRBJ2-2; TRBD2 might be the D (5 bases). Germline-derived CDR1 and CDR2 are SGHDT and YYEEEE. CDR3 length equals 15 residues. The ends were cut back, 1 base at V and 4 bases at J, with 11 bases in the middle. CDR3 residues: CASSLLARSTGELFF. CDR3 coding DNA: TGTGCCAGCAGCTTGCTAGCCAGAAGCACCGGGGAGCTGTTTTTT.

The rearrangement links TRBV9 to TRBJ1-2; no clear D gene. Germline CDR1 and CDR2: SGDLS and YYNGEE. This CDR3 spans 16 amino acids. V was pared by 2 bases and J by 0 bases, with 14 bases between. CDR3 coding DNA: TGTGCCAGCAGCGTTTTACCGACACTAGCTAACTATGGCTACACCTTC. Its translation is CASSVLPTLANYGYTF.

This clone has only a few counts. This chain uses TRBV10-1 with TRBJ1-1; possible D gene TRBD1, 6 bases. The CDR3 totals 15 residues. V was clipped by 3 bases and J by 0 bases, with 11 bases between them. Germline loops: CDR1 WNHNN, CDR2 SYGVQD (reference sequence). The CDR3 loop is CASSDQGRMNTEAFF. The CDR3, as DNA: TGCGCCAGCAGTGATCAGGGGAGAATGAACACTGAAGCTTTCTTT.